Shown below are 24 T cell receptor beta chains from a single sample sequenced in a study of cytomegalovirus exposure and HLA in healthy donors. 13 Jbeta primers and 60 Vbeta primers were used for the PCR. The table came from immunoSEQ multiplex PCR; TCRdb's copy has only in-frame clones and leaves some out. The sample has over 100,000 clones; 55% to 75% are singletons. The sequenced sample consisted of PBMCs. All receptors derive from a young man in good health and CMV-seropositive.

V is TRBV5-1 and J is TRBJ2-5; possible D gene TRBD1, 5 bases. Looked up from germline, CDR1 is SGHRS and CDR2 is YFSETQ. V was clipped by 0 bases and J by 5 bases, with 14 bases between them. This CDR3 is built from 15 residues. CDR3 sequence reads: CASSLVGAAMETQYF. Here the CDR3 DNA reads TGCGCCAGCAGCTTGGTTGGGGCCGCGATGGAGACCCAGTACTTC.

The chain uses TRBV7-9 and TRBJ2-7; TRBD1 matches at 8 bases. There are 16 residues in the CDR3. The germline V gene has CDR1 SEHNR and CDR2 FQNEAQ (reference sequence). V lost 3 bases, J lost 4 bases, and 11 bases stayed unmatched. CDR3 amino acids: CASSLVGDRGQYEQYV. Written as DNA, the CDR3 is TGTGCCAGCAGCTTGGTAGGAGACAGGGGACAATACGAGCAGTACGTC.

The rearrangement joins TRBV2 to TRBJ2-5; 9 bases are shared with TRBD1. After removal of 4 bases from V and 2 bases from J, the junction contained 2 bases not matched to a gene. Germline V CDR1 and CDR2: SNHLY, FYNNEI. The CDR3 consists of 14 residues. CDR3 DNA sequence: TGTGCCAGCAGTGGGGACAGGGCACAAGAGACCCAGTACTTC. Translation gives CASSGDRAQETQYF.

This chain's CDR3 is CARSLIGRVTEAFF. In DNA, the CDR3 is TGTGCCAGAAGCTTGATCGGCAGGGTTACTGAAGCTTTCTTT. V usage is TRBV5-3 and J usage is TRBJ1-1, with D possibly being TRBD1 (5 bases). TRBV5-3 belongs to the ORF category, with a function that is uncertain. The V end was cut by 1 base, the J end by 5 bases, with 12 bases between. The CDR3 sequence is 14 residues long.

This clone was recorded once. This chain joins TRBV5-6 and TRBJ2-4, with 8 positions matching TRBD1. The CDR3 runs to 15 residues. The germline CDR1 and CDR2 sequences are SGHDT and YYEEEE. The V gene end was trimmed by 1 base and the J gene end by 3 bases; junction bases not matched to a gene: 3. This chain's CDR3 is CASSLQGAGKNIQYF. The CDR3 bases are TGTGCCAGCAGCTTGCAGGGGGCGGGCAAAAACATTCAGTACTTC.

Worth noting for this clone: One end of the junction fails to match germline, which may point to a read error. The chain couples TRBV7-7 to TRBJ2-1; 7 bases match TRBD1. The CDR3 totals 15 residues. Germline V gene sequence: CDR1 SSHAT, CDR2 FNYEAQ (reference sequence). The CDR3 DNA reads TGTGCTAGCAGCCCATCAGGGGGTTTGGGCAATGAGCAGTTCTTC. Protein: CASSPSGGLGNEQFF.

The V gene is TRBV5-1, the J gene TRBJ2-1; TRBD2 aligns across 11 bases. The CDR3 totals 15 residues. Trimming removed 2 bases from V and 8 bases from J; junction bases left unmatched: 6. Germline assignment: CDR1 SGHRS and CDR2 YFSETQ. DNA of the CDR3: TGCGCCAGCAGCTTTTTAGCGGGAGGGCCCGATGAGCAGTTCTTC. Encoded protein: CASSFLAGGPDEQFF.

V gene TRBV28 combines with J gene TRBJ1-2; a weak D match, TRBD1 (5 bases). Germline V gives CDR1 MDHEN, CDR2 SYDVKM. Deletions cut 7 bases from V and 4 bases from J, with 22 bases between. This CDR3 comprises 16 residues. This chain's CDR3 is CASNPTGSQGFYGYTF. CDR3 in DNA: TGTGCCAGCAACCCAACAGGCTCGCAAGGTTTCTATGGCTACACCTTC.

This clone occurred a few times. The V and J genes are TRBV4-1 and TRBJ2-1, with D hard to call. The germline V gene encodes CDR1 MGHRA and CDR2 YSYEKL. This CDR3 spans 12 amino acids. The V and J ends lost 4 bases and 4 bases respectively, with 5 bases between them. For the CDR3, the DNA is TGCGCCAGCAGCCGCGAGTACAATGAGCAGTTCTTC. This sequence encodes CASSREYNEQFF.

The gene calls are TRBV19 and TRBJ2-2, with a weak D call TRBD1 (5 bases). The V end lost 5 bases, the J end lost 3 bases, and 10 bases lay between the germline ends. This CDR3 region has 14 residues. Germline CDR1 LNHDA, CDR2 SQIVND (reference sequence). The CDR3 DNA sequence: TGTGCCAGTAGTGATCAGGGATACACCGGGGAGCTGTTTTTT. It yields the protein CASSDQGYTGELFF.

The CDR3 nucleotides read TGTGCCAGCAGCGAGGGACTAGCGGGAGCGGGAGCTTGGGATACGCAGTATTTT. Protein product: CASSEGLAGAGAWDTQYF. The chain links TRBV9 to TRBJ2-3; 14 bases agree with TRBD2. The germline V gene encodes CDR1 SGDLS and CDR2 YYNGEE. This CDR3 comprises 18 residues. V shed 3 bases and J 6 bases; nucleotides not matched to a gene: 12.

The CDR3 sequence is CASSPSGVQGTQYF. CDR3 DNA sequence: TGTGCCAGCAGTCCCTCGGGGGTCCAGGGAACCCAGTACTTC. The chain combines TRBV6-5 with TRBJ2-5, with D perhaps matching TRBD2 (6 bases). V gave up 5 bases and J gave up 8 bases, with 18 bases separating them. CDR3 size: 14 residues. CDR1 is MNHEY and CDR2 is SVGAGI in the germline V gene.

Here the CDR3 DNA reads TGTGCCCACGGCCCTCGGGACAGGGGGCATAATTCACCCCTCCACTTT. Amino acids: CAHGPRDRGHNSPLHF. The rearrangement joins TRBV30 to TRBJ1-6; 12 nucleotides align to TRBD1. V shed 8 bases, J shed 5 bases, and the junction held 10 bases outside the gene matches. CDR1 and CDR2 from the germline V gene are GTSNPN and SVGIG (reference sequence). The CDR3 sequence is 16 residues long.

The chain is built from TRBV29-1 and TRBJ1-1, with D maybe TRBD1 (5 bases). Germline V gives CDR1 SQVTM, CDR2 ANQGSEA. Trimming took 5 bases from V and 4 from J, leaving 14 bases between them. The CDR3 is made up of 13 amino acids. CDR3 sequence reads: CSVRGIYGTEAFF. The CDR3 DNA is TGCAGCGTTCGGGGGATCTATGGCACTGAAGCTTTCTTT.

The rearrangement links TRBV7-6 to TRBJ2-2, with TRBD2 matching 10 bases. The trim removed 0 bases at V and 6 bases at J, leaving 7 bases unmatched. The CDR3 has 17 amino acids. Germline V lookup: CDR1 SGHVS, CDR2 FNYEAQ. This CDR3 reads CASSLAPLAGNAGELFF. The CDR3 nucleotides read TGTGCCAGCAGCTTAGCCCCACTAGCGGGGAATGCCGGGGAGCTGTTTTTT.

This chain links TRBV27 with TRBJ1-1; the D gene is possibly TRBD1 (5 bases). V lost 3 bases, J lost 4 bases, and 12 bases lay in between. Per germline, CDR1 MNHEY and CDR2 SMNVEV (reference sequence). The CDR3 contains 14 residues. This CDR3 reads CASSFLGRGTEAFF. CDR3 coding DNA: TGTGCCAGCAGTTTCCTCGGGAGGGGCACTGAAGCTTTCTTT.

This rearrangement joins TRBV6-6 to TRBJ1-5, with D maybe TRBD1 (5 bases). The CDR3 totals 14 residues. In germline, CDR1 is MNHNY, CDR2 SVGAGI (reference sequence). V was clipped by 4 bases and J by 4 bases, with 11 bases between them. CDR3 region: CASSFAGRNQPQHF. In DNA form, the CDR3 reads TGTGCCAGCAGTTTCGCAGGGAGGAATCAGCCCCAGCATTTT.

The chain uses TRBV19 and TRBJ2-5, with D possibly TRBD2 on 5 matching bases. The germline V gene encodes CDR1 LNHDA and CDR2 SQIVND (reference sequence). The CDR3 covers 15 residues. The ends were cut back, 1 base at V and 5 bases at J, with 14 bases in the middle. The CDR3 nucleotides are TGTGCCAGTAGTATAGCCCTAGCCATAGCGGAGACCCAGTACTTC. It yields the protein CASSIALAIAETQYF.

The chain links TRBV6-1 to TRBJ2-2; 11 bases match TRBD1. The junction had 5 bases not matched to a gene; V was cut back by 6 bases and J by 5 bases. Per the germline V gene, CDR1 is MNHNS and CDR2 is SASEGT. This CDR3 region has 15 residues. The CDR3, as DNA: TGTGCCAGCAGCGGGACAGGGGGTAATACCGGGGAGCTGTTTTTT. Amino acid sequence: CASSGTGGNTGELFF.

The count of this clone is one. The chain couples TRBV2 to TRBJ2-3; TRBD1 is a possible D gene (6 bases). The CDR3 runs 14 residues. V lost 7 bases, J lost 6 bases, and 17 bases lay in between. Germline CDR1 is SNHLY and CDR2 is FYNNEI. DNA for the CDR3: TGTGCCAGCACAGTCTACAGGGTAGTGGATACGCAGTATTTT. Residues: CASTVYRVVDTQYF.

The chain couples TRBV6-1 to TRBJ2-1, with 12 bases that match TRBD2. The CDR3 contains 17 residues. The ends lost 0 bases at V and 4 bases at J; junction bases unmatched: 4. Germline CDR1 and CDR2: MNHNS and SASEGT. In DNA form, the CDR3 reads TGTGCCAGCAGTGAAGCATGGGGACTAGCGGGTTACAATGAGCAGTTCTTC. This encodes CASSEAWGLAGYNEQFF.

This rearrangement joins TRBV28 to TRBJ1-5, with a weak D call TRBD1 (5 bases). Trimming took off 6 bases at V and 3 bases at J, with 12 bases between the two ends. Germline CDR1 MDHEN, CDR2 SYDVKM. The CDR3 is made up of 14 amino acids. CDR3 residues: CASSSTGANQPQHF. The CDR3 bases are TGTGCCAGCAGCAGTACAGGTGCCAATCAGCCCCAGCATTTT.

V is TRBV25-1 and J is TRBJ2-5; 12 positions agree with TRBD2. With V trimmed by 4 bases and J by 4 bases, 4 bases remained unmatched. Germline values: CDR1 MGHDK, CDR2 SYGVNS. The CDR3 runs 15 residues. CDR3 DNA sequence: TGTGCCAGCAGTGCCCCACTAGCGGGGGGAGAGACCCAGTACTTC. It yields the protein CASSAPLAGGETQYF.

This rearrangement joins TRBV6-1 to TRBJ1-4, with D perhaps matching TRBD1 (6 bases). V was pared by 10 bases and J by 3 bases, with 12 bases between. From germline, CDR1 is MNHNS and CDR2 SASEGT. The CDR3 sequence is 13 residues long. CDR3: CATQDSSNEKLFF. DNA of the CDR3: TGTGCCACCCAGGACAGCTCTAATGAAAAACTGTTTTTT.